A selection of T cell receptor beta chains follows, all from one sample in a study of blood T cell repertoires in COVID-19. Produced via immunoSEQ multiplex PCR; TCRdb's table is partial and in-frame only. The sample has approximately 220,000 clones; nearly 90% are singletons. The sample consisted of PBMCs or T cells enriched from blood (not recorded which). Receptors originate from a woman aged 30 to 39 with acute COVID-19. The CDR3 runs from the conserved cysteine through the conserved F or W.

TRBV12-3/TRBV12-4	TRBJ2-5	CASSRGGEETQYF
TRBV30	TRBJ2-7	CAWSPSYEQYF
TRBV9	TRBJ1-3	CASSSYVQVTGNTIYF
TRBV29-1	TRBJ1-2	CSVGLPTGRGYTF
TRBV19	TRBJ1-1	CASSIGDLTTEAFF
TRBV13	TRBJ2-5	CASSLSGSRSQETQYF
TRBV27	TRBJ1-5	CASSRGSSNQPQHF
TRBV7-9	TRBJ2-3	CASSLGTGITDTQYF
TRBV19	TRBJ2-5	CASRQNQETQYF
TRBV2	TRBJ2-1	CASSEGKQADEQFF
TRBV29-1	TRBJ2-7	CSVEDLKGVQGPYEQYF
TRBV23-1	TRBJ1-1	CALNLSGNTEAFF
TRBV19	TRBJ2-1	CATQSPPGSYNEQFF
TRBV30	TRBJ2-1	CAWSKERGLYNEQFF
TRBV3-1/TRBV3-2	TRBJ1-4	CASKPARASGDEKLFF
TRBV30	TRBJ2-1	CAWDPGNNEQFF
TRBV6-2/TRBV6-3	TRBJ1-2	CASSYEGVGGYTF
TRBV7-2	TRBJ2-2	CASSLGRGQTGELFF
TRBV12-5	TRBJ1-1	CASGPTGGTEAFF
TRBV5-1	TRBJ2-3	CASSFLSGGAIQDTQYF
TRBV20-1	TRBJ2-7	CSAPGGYEQYF
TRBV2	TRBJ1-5	CASRIDSTHLRPQHF
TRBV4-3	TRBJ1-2	CASSREPGGWGYTF
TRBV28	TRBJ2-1	CASSLDRGYNEQFF
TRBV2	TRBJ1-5	CASRTAGWSNQPQHF
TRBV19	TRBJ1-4	CATAARDREKLFF
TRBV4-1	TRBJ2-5	CASSHTSGGPAQETQYF
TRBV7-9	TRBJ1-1	CASMANTEAFF
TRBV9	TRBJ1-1	CASSASRSGGTEAFF
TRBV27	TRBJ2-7	CASRVQGAPEQYF
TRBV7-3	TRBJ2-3	CASSGLGLRDTQYF
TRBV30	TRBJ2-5	CAWSVRTSGGRETQYF
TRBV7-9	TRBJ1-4	CASSVYQGSYEKLFF
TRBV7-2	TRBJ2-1	CASSLEAGGRNEQFF
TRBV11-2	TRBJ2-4	CASSRGQGNIQYF
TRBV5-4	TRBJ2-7	CASSLVGSYEQYF
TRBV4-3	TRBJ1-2	CASSQKSTGVGYTF
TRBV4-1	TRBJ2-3	CASLSAGGLDTDTQYF
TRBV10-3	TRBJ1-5	CAIKDRVDSNQPQHF
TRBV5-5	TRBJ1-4	CASSLGGLGGEKLFF
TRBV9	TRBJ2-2	CASSLWDRGNRFTGELFF
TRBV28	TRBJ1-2	CASSLWAGGNYGYTF
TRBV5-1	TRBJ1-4	CASSLRAAITNEKLFF
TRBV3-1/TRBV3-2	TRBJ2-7	CASSQGLRGGYEQYF
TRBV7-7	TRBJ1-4	CASSLGEAGLNEKLFF
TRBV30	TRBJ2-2	CAWSSRGASGGFNTGELFF
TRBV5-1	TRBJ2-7	CASSVAGTDLYEQYF
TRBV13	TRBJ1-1	CASSPPQGVGTEAFF
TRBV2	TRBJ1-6	CAIKDLLGQGDSPLHF
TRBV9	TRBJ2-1	CASSVLQGSYNEQFF
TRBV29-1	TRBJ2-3	CSVAGTRGSTDTQYF
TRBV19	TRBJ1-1	CASSNPGQGAFTKAFF
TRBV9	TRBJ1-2	CASSVGTGPSGGYTF
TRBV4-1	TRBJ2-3	CASSHPGGGGTDTQYF
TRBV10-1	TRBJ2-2	CASSATMTGELFF
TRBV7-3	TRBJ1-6	CASSPDRNSPLHF
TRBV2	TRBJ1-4	CASMKQDRAGEKLFF
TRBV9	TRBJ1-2	CASRDSTLGNGGYTF